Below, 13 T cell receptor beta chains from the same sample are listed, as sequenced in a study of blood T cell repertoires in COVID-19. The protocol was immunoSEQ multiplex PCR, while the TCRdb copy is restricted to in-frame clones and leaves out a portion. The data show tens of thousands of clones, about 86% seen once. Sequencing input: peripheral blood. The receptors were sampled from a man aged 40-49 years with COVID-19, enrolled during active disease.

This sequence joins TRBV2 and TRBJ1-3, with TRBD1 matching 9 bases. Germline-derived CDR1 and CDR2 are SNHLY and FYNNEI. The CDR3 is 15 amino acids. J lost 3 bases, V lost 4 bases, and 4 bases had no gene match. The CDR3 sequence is CASSGGQGFGNTIYF. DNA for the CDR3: TGTGCCAGCAGTGGAGGACAGGGGTTTGGAAACACCATATATTTT.

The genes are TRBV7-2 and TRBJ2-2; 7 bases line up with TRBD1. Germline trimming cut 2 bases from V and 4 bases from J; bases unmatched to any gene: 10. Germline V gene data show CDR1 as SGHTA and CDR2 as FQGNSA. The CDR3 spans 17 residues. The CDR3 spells CASSLFPDRASTGELFF. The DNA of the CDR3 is TGTGCCAGCAGCTTATTCCCAGACAGGGCGAGCACCGGGGAGCTGTTTTTT.

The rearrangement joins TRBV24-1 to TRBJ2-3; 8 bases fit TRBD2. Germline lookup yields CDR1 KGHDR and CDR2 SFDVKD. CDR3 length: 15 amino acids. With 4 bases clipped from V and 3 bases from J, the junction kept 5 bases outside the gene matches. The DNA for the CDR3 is TGTGCCACCAGTGACCCAGGACTAGCAACAGATACGCAGTATTTT. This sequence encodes CATSDPGLATDTQYF.

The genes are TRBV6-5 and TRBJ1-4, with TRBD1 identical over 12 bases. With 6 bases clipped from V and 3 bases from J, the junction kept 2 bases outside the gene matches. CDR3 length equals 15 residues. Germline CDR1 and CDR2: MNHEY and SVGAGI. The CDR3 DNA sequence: TGTGCCAGCAGCCGGGACAGGGGGCCTAATGAAAAACTGTTTTTT. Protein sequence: CASSRDRGPNEKLFF.

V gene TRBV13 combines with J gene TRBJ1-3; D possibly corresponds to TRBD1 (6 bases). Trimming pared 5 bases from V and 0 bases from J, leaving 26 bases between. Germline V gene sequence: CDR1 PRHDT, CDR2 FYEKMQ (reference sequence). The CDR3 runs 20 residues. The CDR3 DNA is TGTGCCAGCAGCACCCAACTCCGGACAGTAGGCTGGAGCTCTGGAAACACCATATATTTT. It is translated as CASSTQLRTVGWSSGNTIYF.

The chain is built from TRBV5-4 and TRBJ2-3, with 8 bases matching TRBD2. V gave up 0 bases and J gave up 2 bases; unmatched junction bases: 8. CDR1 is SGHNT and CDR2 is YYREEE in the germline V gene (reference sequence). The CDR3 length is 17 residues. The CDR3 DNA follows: TGTGCCAGCAGCTTGGAGGGGACTAGAGGACCCACAGATACGCAGTATTTT. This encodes CASSLEGTRGPTDTQYF.

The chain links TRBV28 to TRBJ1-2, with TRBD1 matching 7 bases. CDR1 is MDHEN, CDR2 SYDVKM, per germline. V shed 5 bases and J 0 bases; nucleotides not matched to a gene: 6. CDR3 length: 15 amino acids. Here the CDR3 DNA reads TGTGCCAGCAGTCCCCAGGGGGAGGCTAACTATGGCTACACCTTC. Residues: CASSPQGEANYGYTF.

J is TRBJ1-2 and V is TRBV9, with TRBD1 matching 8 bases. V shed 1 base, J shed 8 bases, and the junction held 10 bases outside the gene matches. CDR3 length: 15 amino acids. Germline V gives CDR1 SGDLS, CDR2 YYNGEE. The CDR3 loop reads CASSVRGRGQSGYTF. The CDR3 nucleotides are TGTGCCAGCAGCGTACGTGGCAGGGGGCAGTCAGGCTACACCTTC.

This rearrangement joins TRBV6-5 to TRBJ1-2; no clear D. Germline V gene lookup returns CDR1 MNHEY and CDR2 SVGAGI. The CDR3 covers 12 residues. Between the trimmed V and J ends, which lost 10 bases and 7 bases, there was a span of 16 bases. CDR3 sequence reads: CATTQRVGGYTF. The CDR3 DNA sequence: TGTGCCACCACCCAACGGGTTGGTGGCTACACCTTC.

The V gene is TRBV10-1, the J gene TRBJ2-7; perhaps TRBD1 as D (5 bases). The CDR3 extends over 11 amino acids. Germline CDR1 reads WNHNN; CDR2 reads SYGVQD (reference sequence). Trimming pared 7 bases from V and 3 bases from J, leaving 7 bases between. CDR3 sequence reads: CASKQGYEQYF. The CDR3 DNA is TGCGCCAGCAAGCAGGGCTACGAGCAGTACTTC.

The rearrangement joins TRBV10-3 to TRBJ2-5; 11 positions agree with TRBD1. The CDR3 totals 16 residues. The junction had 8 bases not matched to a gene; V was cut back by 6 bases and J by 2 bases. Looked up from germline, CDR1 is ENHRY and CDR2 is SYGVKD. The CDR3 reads CAISYLGQGGQETQYF. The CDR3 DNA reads TGTGCCATCAGCTACCTGGGACAGGGGGGACAAGAGACCCAGTACTTC.

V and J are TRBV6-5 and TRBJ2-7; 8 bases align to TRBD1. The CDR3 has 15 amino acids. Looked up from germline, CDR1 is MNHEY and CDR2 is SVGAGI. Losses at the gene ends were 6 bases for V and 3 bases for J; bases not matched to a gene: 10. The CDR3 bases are TGTGCCAGCAGAAAGAAAGCCGGGACAGGCTACGAGCAGTACTTC. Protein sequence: CASRKKAGTGYEQYF.

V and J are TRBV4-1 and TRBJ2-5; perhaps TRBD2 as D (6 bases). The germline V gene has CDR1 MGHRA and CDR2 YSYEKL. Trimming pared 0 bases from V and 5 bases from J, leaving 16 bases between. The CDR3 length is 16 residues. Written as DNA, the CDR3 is TGCGCCAGCAGCCAAGATGGGAGGCAGAGGCTCGAGACCCAGTACTTC. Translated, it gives CASSQDGRQRLETQYF.